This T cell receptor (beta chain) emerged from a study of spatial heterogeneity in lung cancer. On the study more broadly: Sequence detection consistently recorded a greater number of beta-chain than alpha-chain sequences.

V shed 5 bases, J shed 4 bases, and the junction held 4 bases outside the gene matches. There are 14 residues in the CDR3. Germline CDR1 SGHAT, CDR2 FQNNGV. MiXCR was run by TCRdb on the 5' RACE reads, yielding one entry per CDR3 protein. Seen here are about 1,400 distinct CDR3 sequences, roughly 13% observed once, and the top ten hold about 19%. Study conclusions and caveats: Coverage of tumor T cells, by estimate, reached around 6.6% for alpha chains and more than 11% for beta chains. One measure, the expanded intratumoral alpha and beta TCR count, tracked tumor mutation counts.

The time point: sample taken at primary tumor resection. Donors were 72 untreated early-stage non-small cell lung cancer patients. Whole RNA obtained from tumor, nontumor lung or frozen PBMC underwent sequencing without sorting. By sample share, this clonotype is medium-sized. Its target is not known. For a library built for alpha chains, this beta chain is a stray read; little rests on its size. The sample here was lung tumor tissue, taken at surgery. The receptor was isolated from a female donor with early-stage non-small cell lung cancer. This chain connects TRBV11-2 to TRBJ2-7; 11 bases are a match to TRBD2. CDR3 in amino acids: CASSETSGKYEQYF. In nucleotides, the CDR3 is TGTGCCAGCAGCGAGACTAGCGGGAAGTACGAGCAGTACTTC.